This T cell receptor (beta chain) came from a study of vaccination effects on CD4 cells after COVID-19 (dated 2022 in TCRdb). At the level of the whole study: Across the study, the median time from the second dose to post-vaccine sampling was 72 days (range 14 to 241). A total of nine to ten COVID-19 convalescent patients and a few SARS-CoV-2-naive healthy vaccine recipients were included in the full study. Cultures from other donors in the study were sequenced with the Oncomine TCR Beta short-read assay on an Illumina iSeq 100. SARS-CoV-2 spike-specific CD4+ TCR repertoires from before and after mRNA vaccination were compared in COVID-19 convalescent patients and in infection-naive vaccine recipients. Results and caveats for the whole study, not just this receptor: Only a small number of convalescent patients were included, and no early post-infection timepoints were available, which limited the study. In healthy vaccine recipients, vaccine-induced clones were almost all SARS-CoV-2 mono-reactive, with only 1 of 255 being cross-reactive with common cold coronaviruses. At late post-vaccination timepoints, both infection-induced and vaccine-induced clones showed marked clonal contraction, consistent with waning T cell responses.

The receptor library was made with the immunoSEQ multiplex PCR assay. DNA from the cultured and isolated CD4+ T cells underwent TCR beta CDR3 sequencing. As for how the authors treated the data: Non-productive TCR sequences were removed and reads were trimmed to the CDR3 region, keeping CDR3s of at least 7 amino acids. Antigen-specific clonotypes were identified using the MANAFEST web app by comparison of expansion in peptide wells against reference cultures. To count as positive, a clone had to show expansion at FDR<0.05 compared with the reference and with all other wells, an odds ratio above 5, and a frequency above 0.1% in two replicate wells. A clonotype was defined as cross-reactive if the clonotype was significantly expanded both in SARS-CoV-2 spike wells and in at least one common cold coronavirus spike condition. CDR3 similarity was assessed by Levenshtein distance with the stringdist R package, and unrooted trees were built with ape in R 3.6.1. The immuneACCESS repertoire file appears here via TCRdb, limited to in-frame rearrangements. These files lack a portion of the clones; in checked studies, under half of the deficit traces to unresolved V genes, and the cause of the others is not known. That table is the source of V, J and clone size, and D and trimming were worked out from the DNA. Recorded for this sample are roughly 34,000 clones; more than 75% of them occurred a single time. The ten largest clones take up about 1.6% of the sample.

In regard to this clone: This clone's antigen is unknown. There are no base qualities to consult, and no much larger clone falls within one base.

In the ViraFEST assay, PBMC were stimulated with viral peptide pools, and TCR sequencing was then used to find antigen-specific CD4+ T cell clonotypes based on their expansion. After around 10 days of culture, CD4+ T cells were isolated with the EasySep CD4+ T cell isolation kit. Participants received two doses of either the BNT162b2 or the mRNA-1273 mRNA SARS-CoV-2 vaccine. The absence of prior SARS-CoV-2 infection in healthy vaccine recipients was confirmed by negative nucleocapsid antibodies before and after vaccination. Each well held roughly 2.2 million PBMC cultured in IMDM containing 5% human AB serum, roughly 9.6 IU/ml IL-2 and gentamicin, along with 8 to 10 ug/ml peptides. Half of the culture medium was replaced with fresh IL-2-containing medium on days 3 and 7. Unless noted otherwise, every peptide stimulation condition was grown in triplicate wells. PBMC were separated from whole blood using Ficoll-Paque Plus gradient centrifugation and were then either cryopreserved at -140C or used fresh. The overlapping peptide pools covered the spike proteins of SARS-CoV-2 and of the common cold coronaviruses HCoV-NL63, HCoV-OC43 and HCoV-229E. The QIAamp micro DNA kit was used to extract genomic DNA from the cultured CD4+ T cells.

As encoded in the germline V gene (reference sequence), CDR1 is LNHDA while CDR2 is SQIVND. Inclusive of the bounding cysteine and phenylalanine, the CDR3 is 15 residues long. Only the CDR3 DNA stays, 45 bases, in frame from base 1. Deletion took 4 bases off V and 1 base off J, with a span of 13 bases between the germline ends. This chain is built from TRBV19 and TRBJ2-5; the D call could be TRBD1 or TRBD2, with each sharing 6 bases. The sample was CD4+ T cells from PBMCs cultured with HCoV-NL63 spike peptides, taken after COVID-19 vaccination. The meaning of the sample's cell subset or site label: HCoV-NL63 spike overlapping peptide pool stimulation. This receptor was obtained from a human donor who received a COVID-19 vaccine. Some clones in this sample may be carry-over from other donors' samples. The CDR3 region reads CASSKSGAGQETQYF. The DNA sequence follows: TGTGCCAGTAGTAAATCGGGGGCAGGCCAAGAGACCCAGTACTTC.